These 9 T cell receptor beta chains were sequenced from one sample in a study of blood T cell repertoires in COVID-19. The method was immunoSEQ multiplex PCR; TCRdb's version includes in-frame clones alone and lacks a portion of them. Among some 190,000 clones listed, roughly 88% were seen once. The sample consisted of peripheral blood. The receptors here all came from a man aged 60 to 69 with acute or convalescent COVID-19.

This clone has more than one count but fewer than ten. The chain carries TRBV19 and TRBJ1-6; D gene unclear. This CDR3 is 14 amino acids long. Germline CDR1 is LNHDA and CDR2 is SQIVND (reference sequence). Trimming cost V 7 bases and J 8 bases, with 15 bases left between them. Here the CDR3 DNA reads TGTGCCAGTACCCTCGACGGGGAGGATTCACCCCTCCACTTT. Its translation: CASTLDGEDSPLHF.

The sample holds one count of this clone. The chain employs TRBV14 and TRBJ2-1, with TRBD2 identical over 9 bases. CDR1 and CDR2 from the germline V gene are SGHDN and FVKESK. With V trimmed by 2 bases and J by 9 bases, 8 bases remained unmatched. This CDR3 contains 15 residues. In nucleotides, the CDR3 is TGTGCCAGCAGCCAAAGCGGGAGGTCAATGCGTGAGCAGTTCTTC. As protein: CASSQSGRSMREQFF. Based on the CDR3 plus reference TRBV14 and TRBJ2-1, the full variable domain is EAGVTQFPSHSVIEKGQTVTLRCDPISGHDNLYWYRRVMGKEIKFLLHFVKESKQDESGMPNNRFLAERTGGTYSTLKVQPAELEDSGVYFCASSQSGRSMREQFFGPGTRLTVL.

The V call is TRBV5-6, the J call TRBJ2-6; tentative D call: TRBD1 (6 bases). The CDR3 totals 16 residues. V was pared by 4 bases and J by 4 bases, with 15 bases between. CDR1 is SGHDT, CDR2 YYEEEE, per germline. CDR3 nucleotides: TGTGCCAGCAGCGCCTACAGGGACCTCGGGGCCAACGTCCTGACTTTC. It is translated as CASSAYRDLGANVLTF. Together with reference TRBV5-6 and TRBJ2-6, the CDR3 gives the full variable domain: DAGVTQSPTHLIKTRGQQVTLRCSPKSGHDTVSWYQQALGQGPQFIFQYYEEEERQRGNFPDRFSGHQFPNYSSELNVNALLLGDSALYLCASSAYRDLGANVLTFGAGSRLTVL.

The V gene is TRBV7-2, the J gene TRBJ1-5; D is possibly TRBD1 (5 bases). Germline V gene lookup returns CDR1 SGHTA and CDR2 FQGNSA. CDR3 length: 14 residues. V lost 5 bases and J 2 bases, leaving 10 bases between the germline ends. For the CDR3, the DNA is TGTGCCAGCAGCAGGGGTTTGGGCAATCAGCCCCAGCATTTT. Translated: CASSRGLGNQPQHF. The full variable domain, with the rest looked up from reference TRBV7-2 and TRBJ1-5, is GAGVSQSPSNKVTEKGKDVELRCDPISGHTALYWYRQSLGQGLEFLIYFQGNSAPDKSGLPSDRFSAERTGGSVSTLTIQRTQQEDSAVYLCASSRGLGNQPQHFGDGTRLSIL.

This clone appeared a single time. The J gene is TRBJ2-7, the V gene TRBV11-2; D unresolved. CDR1 and CDR2 from the germline V gene are SGHAT and FQNNGV. The CDR3 spans 10 residues. V lost 5 bases and J lost 4, with 3 bases in between. In DNA form, the CDR3 reads TGTGCCAGCAGCCTATACGAGCAGTACTTC. Its protein product is CASSLYEQYF.

The genes are TRBV6-6 and TRBJ1-6; TRBD1 agrees at 8 bases. Germline CDR1 MNHNY, CDR2 SVGAGI (reference sequence). J lost 6 bases, V lost 5 bases, and 6 bases had no gene match. The CDR3 has 15 residues. This CDR3 is CASSLGTGPNSPLHF. CDR3 coding DNA: TGTGCCAGCAGTCTAGGGACAGGCCCTAATTCACCCCTCCACTTT.

The chain has TRBV9 and TRBJ2-2; TRBD1 aligns across 9 bases. This CDR3 is 16 amino acids long. The V gene end was trimmed by 3 bases and the J gene end by 5 bases; junction bases not matched to a gene: 8. The germline CDR1 and CDR2 sequences are SGDLS and YYNGEE. CDR3: CASSARDRVTTGELFF. The CDR3 nucleotides are TGTGCCAGCAGCGCCCGGGACAGGGTCACAACCGGGGAGCTGTTTTTT.

Details on this clone: The germline gene is not matched at one end of the junction; a read error may be the cause. The chain is built from TRBV7-7 and TRBJ2-5; weak D call: TRBD2 (6 bases). The CDR3 is 15 residues long. Germline CDR1 SSHAT, CDR2 FNYEAQ (reference sequence). CDR3 protein: CASSLGGWEEETQYF. In DNA, the CDR3 is TGTGCTAGCAGCTTAGGAGGTTGGGAGGAAGAGACCCAGTACTTC.

This sequence joins TRBV28 and TRBJ2-7, with 7 nucleotides matching TRBD2. This CDR3 has 14 amino acids. V gave up 11 bases and J gave up 5 bases; unmatched junction bases: 15. Germline V CDR1 and CDR2: MDHEN, SYDVKM. The CDR3 reads CASGSGTVVDEQYF. The CDR3 coding sequence is TGTGCCTCGGGGAGCGGGACCGTCGTCGACGAGCAGTACTTC.